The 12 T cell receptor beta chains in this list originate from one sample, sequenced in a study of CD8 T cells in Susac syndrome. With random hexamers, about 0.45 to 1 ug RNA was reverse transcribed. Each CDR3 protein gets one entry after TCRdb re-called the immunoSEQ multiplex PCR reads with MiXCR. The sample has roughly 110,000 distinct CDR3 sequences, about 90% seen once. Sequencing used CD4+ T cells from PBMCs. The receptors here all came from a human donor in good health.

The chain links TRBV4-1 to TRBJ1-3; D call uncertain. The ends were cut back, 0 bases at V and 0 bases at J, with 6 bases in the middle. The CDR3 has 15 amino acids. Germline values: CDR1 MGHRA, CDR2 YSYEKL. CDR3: CASSQDSNSGNTIYF. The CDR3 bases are TGCGCCAGCAGCCAAGATTCAAACTCTGGAAACACCATATATTTT.

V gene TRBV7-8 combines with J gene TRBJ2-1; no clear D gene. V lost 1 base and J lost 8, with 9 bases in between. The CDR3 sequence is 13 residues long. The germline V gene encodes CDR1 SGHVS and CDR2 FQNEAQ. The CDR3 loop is CASSLVAAHEQFF. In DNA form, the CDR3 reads TGTGCCAGCAGCTTAGTAGCAGCCCATGAGCAGTTCTTC. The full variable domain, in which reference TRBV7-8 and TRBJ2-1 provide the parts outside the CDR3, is GAGVSQSPRYKVAKRGQDVALRCDPISGHVSLFWYQQALGQGPEFLTYFQNEAQLDKSGLPSDRFFAERPEGSVSTLKIQRTQQEDSAVYLCASSLVAAHEQFFGPGTRLTVL.

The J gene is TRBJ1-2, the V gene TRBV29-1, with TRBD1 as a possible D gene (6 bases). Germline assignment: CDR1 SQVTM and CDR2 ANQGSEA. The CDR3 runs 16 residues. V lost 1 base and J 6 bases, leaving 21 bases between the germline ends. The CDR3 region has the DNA TGCAGCGTTGAAGCCAGTCGGCCCGGACAGAGCCATGGCTACACCTTC. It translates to CSVEASRPGQSHGYTF.

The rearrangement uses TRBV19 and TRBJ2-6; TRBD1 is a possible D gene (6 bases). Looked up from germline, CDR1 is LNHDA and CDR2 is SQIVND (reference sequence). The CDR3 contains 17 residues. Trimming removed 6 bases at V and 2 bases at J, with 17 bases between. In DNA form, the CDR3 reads TGTGCCAGTAGCCATCTCCAGGGGCTTACTGGGGCCAACGTCCTGACTTTC. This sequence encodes CASSHLQGLTGANVLTF.

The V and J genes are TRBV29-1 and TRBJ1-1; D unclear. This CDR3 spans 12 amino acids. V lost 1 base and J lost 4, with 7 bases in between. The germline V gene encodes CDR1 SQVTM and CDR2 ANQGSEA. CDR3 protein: CSVEVGLTEAFF. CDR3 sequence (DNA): TGCAGCGTTGAAGTTGGGCTCACTGAAGCTTTCTTT.

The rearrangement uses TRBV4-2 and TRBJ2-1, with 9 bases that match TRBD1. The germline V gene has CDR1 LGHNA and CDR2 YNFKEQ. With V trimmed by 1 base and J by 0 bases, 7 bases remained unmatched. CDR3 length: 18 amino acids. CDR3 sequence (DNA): TGTGCCAGCAGCCAAGCCTGGGACAGGGACTACTCCTACAATGAGCAGTTCTTC. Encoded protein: CASSQAWDRDYSYNEQFF.

DNA of the CDR3: TGTGCCAGCAGCCCAAAGGGGGCCGGTTTCGATGAGCAGTTCTTC. This translates into CASSPKGAGFDEQFF. This chain uses TRBV7-3 with TRBJ2-1, with 7 nucleotides matching TRBD1. The trim removed 5 bases at V and 8 bases at J, leaving 12 bases unmatched. Germline V gene lookup returns CDR1 SGHTA and CDR2 FQGTGA. The CDR3 extends over 15 amino acids. Complete variable domain (other parts from reference TRBV7-3 and TRBJ2-1): GAGVSQTPSNKVTEKGKYVELRCDPISGHTALYWYRQSLGQGPEFLIYFQGTGAADDSGLPNDRFFAVRPEGSVSTLKIQRTERGDSAVYLCASSPKGAGFDEQFFGPGTRLTVL.

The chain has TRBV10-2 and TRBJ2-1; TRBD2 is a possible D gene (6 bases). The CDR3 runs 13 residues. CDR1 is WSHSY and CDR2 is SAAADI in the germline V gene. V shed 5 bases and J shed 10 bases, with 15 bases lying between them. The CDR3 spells CASSPPGGTEQFF. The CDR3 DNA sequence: TGCGCCAGCAGTCCCCCCGGCGGGACGGAGCAGTTCTTC.

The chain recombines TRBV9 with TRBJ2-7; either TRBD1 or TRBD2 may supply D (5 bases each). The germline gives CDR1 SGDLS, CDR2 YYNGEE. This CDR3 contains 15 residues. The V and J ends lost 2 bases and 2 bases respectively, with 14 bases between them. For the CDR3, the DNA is TGTGCCAGCAGCGTCGGTGGGGGACCGACCTACGAGCAGTACTTC. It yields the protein CASSVGGGPTYEQYF. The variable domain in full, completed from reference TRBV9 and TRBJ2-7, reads DSGVTQTPKHLITATGQRVTLRCSPRSGDLSVYWYQQSLDQGLQFLIQYYNGEERAKGNILERFSAQQFPDLHSELNLSSLELGDSALYFCASSVGGGPTYEQYFGPGTRLTVT.

The CDR3 protein is CASTTLAGGLLYNEQFF. The CDR3 coding sequence is TGTGCCAGCACCACTCTAGCGGGGGGCCTCCTCTACAATGAGCAGTTCTTC. The chain combines TRBV7-9 with TRBJ2-1; 11 positions match TRBD2. The length of the CDR3 is 17 residues. Germline V gene data show CDR1 as SEHNR and CDR2 as FQNEAQ (reference sequence). V lost 7 bases and J lost 3; bases outside the gene matches: 11.

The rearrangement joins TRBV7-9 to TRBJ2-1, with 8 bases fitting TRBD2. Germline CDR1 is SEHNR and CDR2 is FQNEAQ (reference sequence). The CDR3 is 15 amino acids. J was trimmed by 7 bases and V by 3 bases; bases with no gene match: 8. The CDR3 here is CASSLSLAGRNEQFF. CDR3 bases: TGTGCCAGCAGCTTGAGTCTAGCGGGTCGGAATGAGCAGTTCTTC.

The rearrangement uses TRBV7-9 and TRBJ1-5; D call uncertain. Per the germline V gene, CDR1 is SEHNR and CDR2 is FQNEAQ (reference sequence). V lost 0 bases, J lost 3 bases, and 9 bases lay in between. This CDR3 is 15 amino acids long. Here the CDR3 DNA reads TGTGCCAGCAGCTTAGCAGGCGGTATCAATCAGCCCCAGCATTTT. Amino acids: CASSLAGGINQPQHF. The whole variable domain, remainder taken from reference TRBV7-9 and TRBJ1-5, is DTGVSQNPRHKITKRGQNVTFRCDPISEHNRLYWYRQTLGQGPEFLTYFQNEAQLEKSRLLSDRFSAERPKGSFSTLEIQRTEQGDSAMYLCASSLAGGINQPQHFGDGTRLSIL.